This T cell receptor beta chain stems from a study of T cell responses to AZD1222 COVID-19 vaccine. Overall study context: The study pooled second doses at about 4 or about 12 weeks.

Produced via immunoSEQ multiplex PCR; TCRdb's table is partial and in-frame only. Of more than 80,000 clones listed, roughly 86% were seen once; the top ten hold approximately 5.5%. The specimen was peripheral blood, collected on day 0 of AZD1222 vaccination. This TCR came from an adult in good health.

CDR3 region: CASSLWGGTGELFF. As DNA, the CDR3 is TGTGCCAGCAGCTTGTGGGGGGGGACCGGGGAGCTGTTTTTT. The chain carries TRBV11-3 and TRBJ2-2; 7 nucleotides match TRBD2. The CDR3 covers 14 residues. J was trimmed by 5 bases and V by 3 bases; bases with no gene match: 3. The V gene's germline CDR1 is SGHNT and CDR2 YENEEA. Looking up the rest from reference TRBV11-3 and TRBJ2-2 gives the full variable domain: EAGVVQSPRYKIIEKKQPVAFWCNPISGHNTLYWYLQNLGQGPELLIRYENEEAVDDSQLPKDRFSAERLKGVDSTLKIQPAELGDSAVYLCASSLWGGTGELFFGEGSRLTVL.